This TCR beta chain came from a study of TIL therapy for anti-PD-1-resistant metastatic lung cancer. Study-wide context: A few tumors were EGFR-mutant and two were ALK-rearranged. Median tumor mutation burden was 1.5 mutations per megabase.

This CDR3 has 12 residues. Between the trimmed V and J ends, which lost 10 bases and 6 bases, there was a span of 12 bases. The germline CDR1 and CDR2 sequences are MDHEN and SYDVKM. The libraries were made with immunoSEQ v3. Libraries were sequenced to 1.5 million to 2 million read pairs (survey) or roughly 4.5-6 million (deep). Assay used: immunoSEQ multiplex PCR; TCRdb lists only in-frame clones, some missing. Among more than 15,000 clones listed, approximately 83% were seen once. Time point denoted: pre-treatment sample, taken before nivolumab and TIL therapy. The origin of this receptor is a person between 25 and 79 years old with non-small cell lung cancer. The source material was blood, sampled at baseline. The chain couples TRBV28 to TRBJ1-4; weak D call: TRBD1 (5 bases). The CDR3 sequence is CAIRQGDEKLFF. Here the CDR3 DNA reads TGTGCCATCCGCCAGGGTGATGAAAAACTGTTTTTT. Looking up the rest from reference TRBV28 and TRBJ1-4 gives the full variable domain: DVKVTQSSRYLVKRTGEKVFLECVQDMDHENMFWYRQDPGLGLRLIYFSYDVKMKEKGDIPEGYSVSREKKERFSLILESASTNQTSMYLCAIRQGDEKLFFGSGTQLSVL.